This T cell receptor (beta chain) was found in a study of CD8 T cells in Susac syndrome. Details on this clonotype: At one boundary the junction diverges from the germline segment, which might be a read error.

An input of roughly 0.45 to 1 ug of RNA was subjected to reverse transcription using random hexamers. Amplification of TCR beta CDR3 by immunoSEQ multiplex PCR spanned 54 Vbeta and 13 Jbeta. From the immunoSEQ multiplex PCR reads, TCRdb called clonotypes with MiXCR, one entry per CDR3 protein. Of fewer than 200,000 distinct CDR3 sequences listed, approximately 94% are singletons. Germline V gene sequence: CDR1 SGDLS, CDR2 YYNGEE. The CDR3 extends over 15 amino acids. TCR beta was sequenced from blood CD8+ and CD4+ T cells. While serving as controls, healthy donors were matched for age and sex. The TEMRA cells underwent FACS enrichment, while the CD8+ and CD4+ T cells underwent negative isolation.

Sequencing used CD4+ T cells from PBMCs. The clonotype originates from a human donor in good health. J is TRBJ1-6 and V is TRBV9; no reliable D call. The chain's CDR3 is CASSVESSHNSPLHF. The DNA for the CDR3 is TGTGCCAGCAGCGTCGAGAGCTCCCATAATTCACCCCTCCACTTT.